What follows are 32 T cell receptor beta chains derived from one specimen sequenced in a study of cytomegalovirus exposure and HLA in healthy donors. The repertoire was sequenced with immunoSEQ multiplex PCR; TCRdb's copy has only in-frame clones and lacks some. The data hold over 60,000 clones, with 96% observed a single time. The sequencing input was PBMCs. The receptors were sampled from a woman under 30 in good health and CMV-seropositive.

The chain employs TRBV11-2 and TRBJ2-5; D might be TRBD1 (6 bases). Trimming removed 6 bases at V and 5 bases at J, with 13 bases between. The CDR3 consists of 13 residues. The germline gives CDR1 SGHAT, CDR2 FQNNGV. The CDR3 coding sequence is TGTGCCAGCAGAGAACAGGGTAGGGAGACCCAGTACTTC. Translation gives CASREQGRETQYF. Drawing the rest from reference TRBV11-2 and TRBJ2-5, the complete variable domain is EAGVAQSPRYKIIEKRQSVAFWCNPISGHATLYWYQQILGQGPKLLIQFQNNGVVDDSQLPKDRFSAERLKGVDSTLKIQPAKLEDSAVYLCASREQGRETQYFGPGTRLLVL.

The chain combines TRBV6-5 with TRBJ2-1; 8 positions match TRBD1. The germline V gene has CDR1 MNHEY and CDR2 SVGAGI. V shed 6 bases, J shed 9 bases, and the junction held 7 bases outside the gene matches. CDR3 size: 13 residues. CDR3 protein: CASSDRGASEQFF. The CDR3 coding sequence is TGTGCCAGCAGCGACAGGGGAGCCAGTGAGCAGTTCTTC.

The chain carries TRBV4-1 and TRBJ1-1, with 11 positions matching TRBD1. The V segment lost 4 bases and the J segment 3 bases; nucleotides outside the gene matches: 4. Germline V CDR1 and CDR2: MGHRA, YSYEKL. This CDR3 is built from 15 residues. The CDR3 loop reads CASSPSDRGHTEAFF. CDR3 nucleotide sequence: TGCGCCAGCAGCCCGTCGGACAGGGGGCACACTGAAGCTTTCTTT.

The rearrangement links TRBV6-1 to TRBJ2-1; 7 bases are a match to TRBD2. The germline gives CDR1 MNHNS, CDR2 SASEGT. V shed 3 bases, J shed 5 bases, and the junction held 13 bases outside the gene matches. The CDR3 has 17 amino acids. The DNA for the CDR3 is TGTGCCAGCAGTGACATGCGCTCTTGGACTAGTAACAATGAGCAGTTCTTC. This sequence encodes CASSDMRSWTSNNEQFF.

The chain recombines TRBV2 with TRBJ2-7; possible D gene TRBD2, 5 bases. The CDR3 is 14 residues long. V dropped 5 bases and J dropped 4 bases, with 15 bases sitting between them. CDR1 is SNHLY and CDR2 is FYNNEI in the germline V gene. CDR3 loop: CASSLTMSSYEQYF. The CDR3 DNA reads TGTGCCAGCAGTCTGACTATGTCATCGTACGAGCAGTACTTC.

This chain connects TRBV5-4 to TRBJ2-5, with 7 positions matching TRBD1. The CDR3 is 13 amino acids. V was clipped by 7 bases and J by 4 bases; unmatched bases: 7. Germline values: CDR1 SGHNT, CDR2 YYREEE (reference sequence). CDR3 region: CASGTGQSETQYF. For the CDR3, the DNA is TGTGCCAGCGGCACGGGACAGTCAGAGACCCAGTACTTC.

The genes are TRBV4-1 and TRBJ2-7; possibly TRBD1 for D (5 bases). The CDR3 has 14 amino acids. V lost 3 bases, J lost 5 bases, and 14 bases lay in between. CDR1 and CDR2 (germline): MGHRA, YSYEKL. The CDR3 is CASSQDTGSDEQYF. The CDR3 bases are TGCGCCAGCAGCCAGGATACAGGCTCGGACGAGCAGTACTTC.

This clone was picked up one time. The rearrangement links TRBV29-1 to TRBJ2-2; D call uncertain. Germline V gene lookup returns CDR1 SQVTM and CDR2 ANQGSEA. The V end was cut by 7 bases, the J end by 4 bases, with 10 bases between. CDR3 length: 12 residues. In nucleotides, the CDR3 is TGCAGCGCTCCTACTTTCACCGGGGAGCTGTTTTTT. Protein product: CSAPTFTGELFF.

The rearrangement links TRBV27 to TRBJ2-1; 9 nucleotides match TRBD1. Germline V gene data show CDR1 as MNHEY and CDR2 as SMNVEV (reference sequence). This CDR3 has 15 residues. Germline trimming cut 3 bases from V and 1 base from J; bases unmatched to any gene: 1. The CDR3 region is CASSFGQGSYNEQFF. The CDR3 DNA is TGTGCCAGCAGTTTTGGACAGGGGTCCTACAATGAGCAGTTCTTC.

V usage is TRBV5-1 and J usage is TRBJ2-7; 9 bases match TRBD2. The CDR3 length is 14 residues. Trimming at V came to 4 bases and at J to 6 bases, leaving 8 bases not matched to a gene. From germline, CDR1 is SGHRS and CDR2 YFSETQ. The CDR3 DNA reads TGCGCCAGCAGCCCGGGACTAGCTGCCTCCGAGCAGTACTTC. It codes for CASSPGLAASEQYF.

CDR3 amino acids: CASSFRAGVADTQYF. In DNA form, the CDR3 reads TGTGCCAGCAGCTTCCGAGCGGGAGTGGCAGATACGCAGTATTTT. The chain recombines TRBV11-3 with TRBJ2-3; TRBD2 matches 8 bases. The CDR3 runs 15 residues. Per the germline V gene, CDR1 is SGHNT and CDR2 is YENEEA. V shed 3 bases and J 4 bases; nucleotides not matched to a gene: 6. The variable domain in full, with the rest retrieved from reference TRBV11-3 and TRBJ2-3, is EAGVVQSPRYKIIEKKQPVAFWCNPISGHNTLYWYLQNLGQGPELLIRYENEEAVDDSQLPKDRFSAERLKGVDSTLKIQPAELGDSAVYLCASSFRAGVADTQYFGPGTRLTVL.

The CDR3 spells CASSPGLAGGLYF. The CDR3 DNA sequence: TGTGCCAGCAGTCCGGGACTAGCGGGAGGGCTGTACTTC. The chain links TRBV27 to TRBJ2-7; 16 bases map to TRBD2. V shed 5 bases, J shed 12 bases, and the junction held 4 bases outside the gene matches. The germline gives CDR1 MNHEY, CDR2 SMNVEV (reference sequence). This CDR3 is 13 amino acids long.

This chain uses TRBV6-6 with TRBJ2-3, with 11 bases lining up with TRBD1. There are 16 residues in the CDR3. V dropped 7 bases and J dropped 1; count of bases not matched to a gene: 7. The germline V gene has CDR1 MNHNY and CDR2 SVGAGI (reference sequence). The CDR3 region is CASTKGQGAGTDTQYF. CDR3 coding DNA: TGTGCCAGCACCAAAGGACAGGGGGCGGGCACAGATACGCAGTATTTT.

The rearrangement uses TRBV27 and TRBJ1-2, with 8 positions matching TRBD1. The germline V gene encodes CDR1 MNHEY and CDR2 SMNVEV (reference sequence). V was clipped by 6 bases and J by 7 bases; unmatched bases: 13. The CDR3 is made up of 15 amino acids. The CDR3 coding sequence is TGTGCCAGCAGCCCGGACAGGGTTTTTCTCTCTGGCTACACCTTC. Residues: CASSPDRVFLSGYTF.

The chain employs TRBV28 and TRBJ1-5, with D hard to call. Germline assignment: CDR1 MDHEN and CDR2 SYDVKM. This CDR3 has 17 residues. Trimming shortened V by 2 bases and J by 0 bases, and 14 bases separated the two germline ends. CDR3 residues: CASSLGGFGHSNQPQHF. The CDR3 DNA is TGTGCCAGCAGTTTAGGTGGTTTTGGCCATAGCAATCAGCCCCAGCATTTT.

V and J are TRBV10-3 and TRBJ2-5; a weak D match, TRBD1 (6 bases). The CDR3 is 16 residues long. Germline V gene sequence: CDR1 ENHRY, CDR2 SYGVKD. V shed 3 bases and J shed 2 bases, with 16 bases lying between them. In DNA, the CDR3 is TGTGCCATCAGTGAAGGGCCAGGGGAGTTTCAAGAGACCCAGTACTTC. Encoded protein: CAISEGPGEFQETQYF.

The chain employs TRBV15 and TRBJ2-1, with D perhaps TRBD2 (5 bases). Germline V gene lookup returns CDR1 LNHNV and CDR2 YYDKDF (reference sequence). The CDR3 is 14 residues long. The V and J ends lost 3 bases and 5 bases respectively, with 11 bases between them. The CDR3 reads CATSSGLKNNEQFF. The CDR3, as DNA: TGTGCCACCAGCAGTGGACTGAAAAACAATGAGCAGTTCTTC.

The genes are TRBV21-1 and TRBJ2-5; the table assigns TRBD1, which was not confirmed against the DNA. TRBV21-1 is a documented pseudogene. This CDR3 has 13 amino acids. The CDR3 loop is CASIPGGRETQYF. The CDR3 DNA reads TGTGCCAGCATTCCAGGGGGCAGAGAGACCCAGTACTTC.

The chain has TRBV30 and TRBJ2-7; 7 nucleotides align to TRBD2. Looked up from germline, CDR1 is GTSNPN and CDR2 is SVGIG (reference sequence). The CDR3 is 12 residues long. Trimming cost V 3 bases and J 4 bases; bases outside gene matches: 3. The CDR3: CAWRGGRYEQYF. The CDR3 DNA reads as TGTGCCTGGAGGGGCGGGAGATACGAGCAGTACTTC.

The chain uses TRBV29-1 and TRBJ2-5, with TRBD2 matching over 9 bases. V gave up 0 bases and J gave up 1 base; unmatched junction bases: 15. CDR1 is SQVTM and CDR2 is ANQGSEA in the germline V gene. CDR3 length: 19 residues. CDR3 loop: CSVEDFEGLALSPQETQYF. Here the CDR3 DNA reads TGCAGCGTTGAAGATTTTGAAGGACTAGCGTTATCCCCCCAAGAGACCCAGTACTTC.

The chain is built from TRBV4-2 and TRBJ2-3, with 11 positions matching TRBD2. Germline V lookup: CDR1 LGHNA, CDR2 YNFKEQ. The junction had 11 bases not matched to a gene; V was cut back by 7 bases and J by 5 bases. The length of the CDR3 is 16 residues. CDR3 in DNA: TGTGCCAGCATCCGTCGGCTAGCGGGAGGTGGAGATACGCAGTATTTT. This encodes CASIRRLAGGGDTQYF.

V is TRBV21-1 and J is TRBJ2-1; whether TRBD1, the table's D call, matches the DNA was not checked. TRBV21-1 counts as a pseudogene. This CDR3 spans 13 amino acids. CDR3 sequence reads: CASSPRGRNEQFF. The CDR3 nucleotides are TGTGCCAGCAGCCCCAGGGGGCGGAATGAGCAGTTCTTC.

The V gene is TRBV30, the J gene TRBJ2-1; weak D call: TRBD1 (5 bases). The CDR3 consists of 17 residues. Per the germline V gene, CDR1 is GTSNPN and CDR2 is SVGIG (reference sequence). V lost 1 base, J lost 5 bases, and 21 bases lay in between. As DNA, the CDR3 is TGTGCCTGGAGTGGTCCCAGGGCTCAATGGGGTGACAATGAGCAGTTCTTC. Translating gives CAWSGPRAQWGDNEQFF.

V usage is TRBV4-1 and J usage is TRBJ2-2; 9 bases align to TRBD2. Germline V gene sequence: CDR1 MGHRA, CDR2 YSYEKL. This CDR3 is built from 20 residues. V was pared by 1 base and J by 6 bases, with 18 bases of the junction left unmatched. The CDR3: CASSQAAPVGGRVSAGELFF. CDR3 in DNA: TGCGCCAGCAGCCAAGCGGCGCCCGTTGGCGGGAGGGTATCGGCCGGGGAGCTGTTTTTT.

The genes are TRBV19 and TRBJ2-7; 7 nucleotides match TRBD2. The ends lost 5 bases at V and 5 bases at J; junction bases unmatched: 9. CDR3 size: 14 residues. CDR1 and CDR2 from the germline V gene are LNHDA and SQIVND (reference sequence). The CDR3 spells CASSVVGGRNEQYF. CDR3 coding DNA: TGTGCCAGTAGTGTGGTGGGGGGGAGGAACGAGCAGTACTTC.

The CDR3 region is CASSLGGDLSEQYF. The CDR3 nucleotides read TGTGCCAGCAGCTTAGGCGGGGACCTTAGCGAGCAGTACTTC. This chain uses TRBV7-2 with TRBJ2-7; perhaps TRBD2 as D (6 bases). Trimming removed 1 base at V and 6 bases at J, with 13 bases between. CDR3 length equals 14 residues. CDR1 is SGHTA, CDR2 FQGNSA, per germline.

V and J are TRBV28 and TRBJ1-1, with TRBD1 as a possible D gene (5 bases). V was pared by 7 bases and J by 1 base, with 16 bases between. CDR3 length: 15 residues. Per the germline V gene, CDR1 is MDHEN and CDR2 is SYDVKM. CDR3 loop: CASNPSGAGNTEAFF. The CDR3 DNA reads as TGTGCCAGCAACCCGAGTGGGGCAGGGAACACTGAAGCTTTCTTT.

CDR3 region: CASSLTSRETQYF. CDR3 DNA: TGTGCCAGCAGCTTGACTTCGCGAGAGACCCAGTACTTC. This chain joins TRBV7-3 and TRBJ2-5; D uncertain. Trimming pared 3 bases from V and 4 bases from J, leaving 9 bases between. CDR1 and CDR2 from the germline V gene are SGHTA and FQGTGA. The CDR3 loop spans 13 amino acids.

This clone was counted a single time. The chain combines TRBV16 with TRBJ1-4; 7 bases agree with TRBD1. This CDR3 spans 15 amino acids. Germline CDR1 KGHSY, CDR2 FQNENV. The ends lost 3 bases at V and 7 bases at J; junction bases unmatched: 8. CDR3 protein: CASSHQQGSLEKLFF. In nucleotides, the CDR3 is TGTGCCAGCAGCCACCAACAGGGGTCCCTTGAAAAACTGTTTTTT. The entire variable domain, with the rest obtained from reference TRBV16 and TRBJ1-4, is as follows: GEEVAQTPKHLVRGEGQKAKLYCAPIKGHSYVFWYQQVLKNEFKFLISFQNENVFDETGMPKERFSAKCLPNSPCSLEIQATKLEDSAVYFCASSHQQGSLEKLFFGSGTQLSVL.

The chain joins TRBV11-2 to TRBJ2-1, with TRBD1 matching over 8 bases. Germline values: CDR1 SGHAT, CDR2 FQNNGV. V gave up 5 bases and J gave up 0 bases; unmatched junction bases: 3. CDR3 length equals 15 residues. This CDR3 is CASSRGQGSYNEQFF. CDR3 sequence (DNA): TGTGCCAGCAGCAGAGGACAGGGCTCCTACAATGAGCAGTTCTTC. Together with reference TRBV11-2 and TRBJ2-1, the CDR3 gives the full variable domain: EAGVAQSPRYKIIEKRQSVAFWCNPISGHATLYWYQQILGQGPKLLIQFQNNGVVDDSQLPKDRFSAERLKGVDSTLKIQPAKLEDSAVYLCASSRGQGSYNEQFFGPGTRLTVL.

The chain recombines TRBV9 with TRBJ2-3; 8 bases map to TRBD2. The germline V gene encodes CDR1 SGDLS and CDR2 YYNGEE. The ends lost 3 bases at V and 4 bases at J; junction bases unmatched: 13. CDR3 length equals 17 residues. The CDR3 sequence is CASSEPPPGGPSDTQYF. Written as DNA, the CDR3 is TGTGCCAGCAGCGAACCTCCCCCGGGAGGGCCGTCAGATACGCAGTATTTT.

The chain links TRBV4-3 to TRBJ2-7; 7 bases are shared with TRBD2. The trim removed 0 bases at V and 7 bases at J, leaving 12 bases unmatched. The CDR3 covers 16 residues. Germline V gene data show CDR1 as LGHNA and CDR2 as YSLEER. The CDR3 loop reads CASSQDTSATNREQYF. The CDR3 bases are TGCGCCAGCAGCCAAGATACTAGCGCTACAAATAGGGAGCAGTACTTC.